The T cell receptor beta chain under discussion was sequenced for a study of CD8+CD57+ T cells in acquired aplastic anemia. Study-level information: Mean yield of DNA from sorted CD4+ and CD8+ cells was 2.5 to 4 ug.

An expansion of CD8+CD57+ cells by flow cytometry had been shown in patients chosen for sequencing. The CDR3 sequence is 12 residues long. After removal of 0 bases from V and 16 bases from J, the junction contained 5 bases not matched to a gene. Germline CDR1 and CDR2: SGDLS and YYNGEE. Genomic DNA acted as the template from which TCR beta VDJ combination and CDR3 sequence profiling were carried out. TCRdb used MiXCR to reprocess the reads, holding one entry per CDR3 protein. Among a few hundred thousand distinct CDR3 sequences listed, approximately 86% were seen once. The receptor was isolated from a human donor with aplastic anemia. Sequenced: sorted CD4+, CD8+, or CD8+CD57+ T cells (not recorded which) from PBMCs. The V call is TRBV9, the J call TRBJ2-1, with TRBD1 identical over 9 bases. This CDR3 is CASSVAGQGLFF. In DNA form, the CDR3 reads TGTGCCAGCAGCGTAGCTGGACAGGGGCTCTTCTTC.